A selection of T cell receptor beta chains follows, all from one sample in a study of T cells in Graves' hyperthyroidism and ophthalmopathy. Via MiXCR, TCRdb re-called the multiplex PCR reads, giving one row per CDR3 protein. Of a few hundred thousand distinct CDR3 sequences in the sample, just over 14% were seen once. Sequencing was carried out using blood. These receptors were collected from a woman aged 40 to 55 with Graves' hyperthyroidism that later progressed to Graves' ophthalmopathy. The CDR3 runs from the conserved cysteine through the conserved F or W. The D gene is left open where the match is weak. Size tells how often a clone was seen (once, few, many) or the class of an expanded clone, and some rows leave it out.

d_call clone_size j_call v_call cdr3_aa cdr3_nt
NA many TRBJ1-5 TRBV12-3/TRBV12-4 CASSLGPGSNQPQHF TGTGCCAGCAGTTTAGGCCCCGGGAGCAATCAGCCCCAGCATTTT
TRBD2 many TRBJ2-3 TRBV6-1 CASSYPGLASTDTQYF TGTGCCAGCAGTTATCCGGGACTAGCGAGCACAGATACGCAGTATTTT
NA many TRBJ1-4 TRBV2 CASSTDGHPPRANEKLFF TGTGCCAGCAGTACAGATGGACACCCTCCCCGGGCTAATGAAAAACTGTTTTTT
NA many TRBJ1-2 TRBV19 CASSGDNYGYTF TGTGCCAGTAGCGGGGATAACTATGGCTACACCTTC
NA many TRBJ1-1 TRBV28 CASCRSNLAEAFF TGTGCCAGCTGCCGATCCAACCTCGCTGAAGCTTTCTTT
NA many TRBJ1-3 TRBV20-1 CSARDGRGVTSSGNTIYF TGCAGTGCTAGAGACGGGAGGGGGGTGACCAGCTCTGGAAACACCATATATTTT
TRBD2 few TRBJ2-1 TRBV5-4 CASTQGLAGAQPYHEQFF TGTGCCAGCACCCAAGGGCTAGCGGGTGCTCAGCCCTACCATGAGCAGTTCTTC
NA many TRBJ2-7 TRBV29-1 CSVERDYEQYF TGCAGCGTTGAAAGGGACTACGAGCAGTACTTC
TRBD1 many TRBJ2-7 TRBV5-1 CASSPRDRGLRSYEQYF TGCGCCAGCAGCCCCCGGGACAGGGGGCTACGGTCCTACGAGCAGTACTTC
NA NA TRBJ1-2 TRBV10-2 CASSESEGSGYTF TGCGCCAGCAGTGAGTCGGAAGGTAGTGGCTACACCTTC
NA many TRBJ2-1 TRBV10-3 CAISFSGRDEQFF TGTGCCATCAGCTTCAGCGGGCGGGATGAGCAGTTCTTC
NA many TRBJ2-5 TRBV6-5 CASSYVGRTQYF TGTGCCAGCAGTTACGTGGGCAGGACCCAGTACTTC
NA many TRBJ2-3 TRBV11-2 CASTRLGPLLSTDTQYF TGTGCCAGCACCCGTTTAGGGCCTCTCCTGAGCACAGATACGCAGTATTTT
NA many TRBJ2-5 TRBV12-3/TRBV12-4 CASSWRLRGETQYF TGTGCCAGCAGTTGGCGACTTCGAGGGGAGACCCAGTACTTC
TRBD1 NA TRBJ2-2 TRBV10-3 CAVRQTDRQYTGELFF TGTGCCGTCAGACAAACGGACAGGCAATACACCGGGGAGCTGTTTTTT
NA many TRBJ1-5 TRBV28 CASSSIPTANQPQHF TGTGCCAGCAGTTCGATCCCCACCGCCAATCAGCCCCAGCATTTT
NA many TRBJ2-7 TRBV12-3/TRBV12-4 CASSPRGWQNYEQYF TGTGCCAGCAGTCCCCGGGGATGGCAGAACTACGAGCAGTACTTC
NA once TRBJ2-3 TRBV7-8 CASSLTGYTQYF TGTGCCAGCAGCTTAACAGGGTATACGCAGTATTTT
TRBD1 NA TRBJ2-1 TRBV4-2 CASSQDRTGAINEQFF TGTGCCAGCAGCCAAGATCGCACAGGGGCAATCAATGAGCAGTTCTTC
NA many TRBJ2-7 TRBV20-1 CSARGYGTYEQYF TGCAGTGCTAGAGGGTACGGAACCTACGAGCAGTACTTC
NA many TRBJ1-6 TRBV19 CASKFPGNSPLHF TGTGCCAGTAAATTTCCGGGAAATTCACCCCTCCACTTT
NA NA TRBJ2-2 TRBV19 CASSIGGYGELFF TGTGCCAGTAGTATAGGGGGGTACGGGGAGCTGTTTTTT
NA many TRBJ1-1 TRBV28 CASRAGTWNTEAFF TGTGCCAGCAGGGCCGGGACTTGGAACACTGAAGCTTTCTTT
TRBD1 many TRBJ2-3 TRBV7-9 CASRPSLGQGFDTDTQYF TGTGCCAGCAGACCATCCCTTGGACAGGGATTTGATACAGATACGCAGTATTTT
NA NA TRBJ1-2 TRBV2 CASMIGGPLSPSYGYTF TGTGCCAGCATGATCGGGGGGCCCCTGAGCCCCTCCTATGGCTACACCTTC
NA NA TRBJ1-1 TRBV28 CASSLRGANSVPEAFF TGTGCCAGCAGTCTACGAGGGGCAAACTCTGTCCCTGAAGCTTTCTTT
NA many TRBJ2-3 TRBV6-1 CASILASTDTQYF TGTGCCAGCATCCTAGCGTCCACAGATACGCAGTATTTT
NA NA TRBJ2-1 TRBV24-1 CATSGGMAPNNEQFF TGTGCCACCAGTGGGGGGATGGCGCCCAACAATGAGCAGTTCTTC
NA many TRBJ2-3 TRBV6-2/TRBV6-3 CASSLRTQGIFPDTQYF TGTGCCAGCAGTTTACGAACACAGGGAATCTTCCCAGATACGCAGTATTTT
NA many TRBJ2-1 TRBV7-8 CASSLAEAWVQFF TGTGCCAGCAGCTTAGCGGAGGCCTGGGTGCAGTTCTTC
NA many TRBJ2-4 TRBV7-8 CASREWGKNIQYF TGTGCCAGCAGGGAATGGGGCAAAAACATTCAGTACTTC
NA many TRBJ1-3 TRBV15 CATSRFQKGQANTIYF TGTGCCACCAGCAGATTTCAAAAGGGCCAAGCGAACACCATATATTTT
NA NA TRBJ2-1 TRBV6-2/TRBV6-3 CASRRDFWVAGPSYNEQFF TGTGCCAGCAGACGTGACTTTTGGGTGGCGGGGCCTTCCTACAATGAGCAGTTCTTC
NA many TRBJ2-5 TRBV9 CASSVVGSGETQYF TGTGCCAGCAGCGTAGTCGGGAGTGGAGAGACCCAGTACTTC
NA many TRBJ1-5 TRBV18 CASSPQDDQPQHF TGTGCCAGCTCACCACAGGATGATCAGCCCCAGCATTTT
NA many TRBJ1-2 TRBV30 CAWSVLSGHYGYTF TGTGCCTGGAGTGTACTCTCGGGACACTATGGCTACACCTTC
NA many TRBJ2-1 TRBV12-3/TRBV12-4 CASSLGEGNEQFF TGTGCCAGCAGTTTAGGTGAAGGGAATGAGCAGTTCTTC
NA many TRBJ2-2 TRBV11-1 CASSLLGGHDTGELFF TGTGCCAGCAGCTTATTGGGGGGGCATGACACCGGGGAGCTGTTTTTT
TRBD2 many TRBJ2-1 TRBV4-1 CASSQASGASSYNEQFF TGCGCCAGCAGCCAAGCTAGCGGGGCGAGCTCCTACAATGAGCAGTTCTTC
NA many TRBJ1-3 TRBV5-1 CASSILGTVGNTIYF TGCGCCAGCAGCATCCTCGGGACGGTTGGAAACACCATATATTTT
NA many TRBJ2-2 TRBV28 CASGGHLNTGELFF TGTGCCAGCGGGGGACACCTTAACACCGGGGAGCTGTTTTTT
TRBD2 many TRBJ2-7 TRBV27 CASKLLLAGGLHEQYF TGTGCCAGCAAACTATTACTAGCGGGAGGTCTCCACGAGCAGTACTTC
TRBD2 many TRBJ2-7 TRBV30 CAWTPMGLAYEQYF TGTGCCTGGACACCAATGGGACTAGCCTACGAGCAGTACTTC
TRBD2 NA TRBJ2-2 TRBV7-3 CASSFSGSNTGELFF TGTGCCAGCAGCTTTAGCGGGAGTAACACCGGGGAGCTGTTTTTT
NA many TRBJ2-7 TRBV14 CASSQERRWVVGSYEQYF TGTGCCAGCAGCCAAGAGCGCAGATGGGTCGTAGGGTCCTACGAGCAGTACTTC
NA NA TRBJ1-2 TRBV19 CASSMSRGSGYGYTF TGTGCCAGTAGTATGTCGAGGGGTAGTGGCTATGGCTATACCTTC
NA NA TRBJ2-1 TRBV11-2 CASSLGALRGGGNEQFF TGTGCCAGCAGCTTAGGGGCTCTTAGGGGGGGAGGCAATGAGCAGTTCTTC
NA once TRBJ2-6 TRBV5-6 CASSLSHRVFSGANVLTF TGTGCCAGCAGCTTGAGTCACAGGGTATTCTCTGGGGCCAACGTCCTGACTTTC
TRBD2 many TRBJ2-2 TRBV12-5 CARSQRGGPRGGELFF TGTGCTAGATCCCAAAGGGGAGGGCCCCGAGGTGGGGAGCTGTTTTTT
TRBD1 many TRBJ1-4 TRBV19 CASSIWTGEKLFF TGTGCCAGTAGTATTTGGACAGGGGAAAAACTGTTTTTT
NA many TRBJ2-1 TRBV5-1 CASSLDRDNEQFF TGCGCCAGCAGCTTGGACAGGGATAATGAGCAGTTCTTC
TRBD2 few TRBJ2-1 TRBV19 CASTPGTSYNEQFF TGTGCCAGTACCCCCGGGACTAGCTACAATGAGCAGTTCTTC
NA many TRBJ1-3 TRBV11-2 CASSPAWGWGNTIYF TGTGCCAGCAGCCCTGCATGGGGTTGGGGAAACACCATATATTTT
NA few TRBJ2-1 TRBV5-4 CASSSPGQFREQFF TGTGCCAGCAGCTCACCGGGACAATTTCGTGAGCAGTTCTTC
TRBD1 many TRBJ2-7 TRBV27 CASSFDRTGVYEQYF TGTGCCAGCAGTTTTGACCGGACAGGAGTCTACGAGCAGTACTTC
NA few TRBJ2-7 TRBV27 CASRVSKGYEQYF TGTGCCAGCAGAGTGTCTAAAGGCTACGAGCAGTACTTC
NA many TRBJ2-7 TRBV29-1 CSGTLANSEQYF TGCAGCGGGACGCTTGCGAATAGCGAGCAGTACTTC